These 15 T cell receptor beta chains share one sample of origin, sequenced in a study of CD8+CD57+ T cells in acquired aplastic anemia (dated by TCRdb to the late 2010s). Data came from an Illumina HiSeq 2000. Profiling of TCR beta VDJ combinations and CDR3 sequences used genomic DNA as the template. Starting from the raw public reads, TCRdb applied fastp trimming at Q25, assembled clones with MiXCR and retained in-frame beta chains. Rows with a matching CDR3 protein are joined into one entry that keeps the most common DNA and genes. This sample is represented by about 260,000 distinct CDR3 sequences; 82% of them were singletons. The leading ten clones occupy over 35% of the sample. The patients picked for sequencing were ones in whom flow cytometry had shown an expansion of CD8+CD57+ cells. Sequencing used sorted CD4+, CD8+, or CD8+CD57+ T cells (not recorded which) from PBMCs. These receptors were taken from a human donor with aplastic anemia.

About this clonotype: One end of the junction fails to match germline, which may point to a read error. The CDR3 DNA reads as TGTGCCAGCAGTTTAGATGTGCCCGTACTCTACGAGCAGTACTTC. Its translation: CASSLDVPVLYEQYF. This chain joins TRBV11-3 and TRBJ2-7; no clear D. The CDR3 loop spans 15 amino acids. Germline assignment: CDR1 SGHNT and CDR2 YENEEA.

This sequence joins TRBV9 and TRBJ1-2; D is ambiguous. This CDR3 has 19 residues. The germline CDR1 and CDR2 sequences are SGDLS and YYNGEE. V lost 0 bases, J lost 0 bases, and 21 bases lay in between. The chain's CDR3 is CASSVGVAIFLCANYGYTF. Written as DNA, the CDR3 is TGTGCCAGCAGCGTAGGAGTGGCTATATTCTTATGTGCTAACTATGGCTACACCTTC.

A few counts support this clonotype. The junction departs from germline at one end; a sequencing error may be responsible. This chain links TRBV7-8 with TRBJ2-1; D perhaps matches TRBD2 (6 bases). The CDR3 extends over 13 amino acids. Germline CDR1 reads SGHVS; CDR2 reads FQNEAQ. The CDR3 reads CASSLAGSHDTQF. The CDR3, as DNA: TGTGCCAGCAGCTTGGCGGGGAGCCACGATACGCAGTTT.

The chain combines TRBV6-5 with TRBJ1-1; 9 bases map to TRBD1. Germline V gives CDR1 MNHEY, CDR2 SVGAGI. The CDR3 covers 16 residues. Trimming took 7 bases from V and 3 from J; bases not matched to a gene: 12. This chain's CDR3 is CASKFTGDRVDTEAFF. CDR3 DNA: TGTGCCAGCAAGTTCACAGGGGACAGGGTAGACACTGAAGCTTTCTTT.

The DNA for the CDR3 is TGTGCCAGCAGCTTATCTGTGGGGGGGGGACGAGAGACCCAGTACTTC. This translates into CASSLSVGGGRETQYF. The chain carries TRBV25-1 and TRBJ2-5; 7 positions match TRBD2. The CDR3 spans 16 residues. Germline V gene sequence: CDR1 MGHDK, CDR2 SYGVNS. The junction had 14 bases not matched to a gene; V was cut back by 6 bases and J by 4 bases.

V usage is TRBV7-6 and J usage is TRBJ2-1; D is unclear. V was trimmed by 3 bases and J by 11 bases, leaving 23 bases between them. The CDR3 contains 16 residues. Germline V lookup: CDR1 SGHVS, CDR2 FNYEAQ. DNA of the CDR3: TGTGCCAGCAGCTTGAATACATGCAATTCACGCCTCCAGCAGTTCTTC. It encodes CASSLNTCNSRLQQFF.

Concerning this clonotype itself: The junction and the germline gene differ at one end; a read error may be behind it. J is TRBJ1-2 and V is TRBV7-8; no clear D. Germline loops: CDR1 SGHVS, CDR2 FQNEAQ. The CDR3 consists of 13 residues. The CDR3 DNA reads TGTGCCAGCAGCTTAGCGGGTGGACCCGATTCGCACTTC. Amino acids: CASSLAGGPDSHF.

The chain carries TRBV5-1 and TRBJ2-1; TRBD2 matches at 7 bases. This CDR3 region has 13 residues. CDR1 and CDR2 (germline): SGHRS, YFSETQ. After removal of 4 bases from V and 11 bases from J, the junction contained 9 bases not matched to a gene. The CDR3 loop is CASSLGGTGKQFF. CDR3 sequence (DNA): TGCGCCAGCAGCCTGGGGGGGACCGGTAAGCAGTTCTTC.

The J gene is TRBJ1-1, the V gene TRBV7-3; the D is unclear. CDR1 is SGHTA, CDR2 FQGTGA, per germline. CDR3 size: 17 residues. V dropped 2 bases and J dropped 6 bases, with 22 bases sitting between them. The CDR3 coding sequence is TGTGCCAGCAGCTTAGCGGGAGGTCCCGATACGCACTCTGAAGCTTTCTTT. Protein product: CASSLAGGPDTHSEAFF.

As for this clonotype: The missing conserved phenylalanine or tryptophan at the end of this CDR3 makes a read error likely. Because the CDR3's place on the DNA is in doubt, the DNA is left out and the CDR3 is given as listed by TCRdb. The chain couples TRBV7-3 to TRBJ1-2. CDR1 SGHTA and CDR2 FQGTGA come from the germline V gene. The CDR3 extends over 13 residues, inclusive of both ends. Here the CDR3 reads CASSQGLGGGYAY.

The chain carries TRBV11-2 and TRBJ1-6; 8 bases map to TRBD1. V lost 3 bases and J lost 6; bases outside the gene matches: 10. The CDR3 length is 17 residues. The germline V gene encodes CDR1 SGHAT and CDR2 FQNNGV. CDR3 bases: TGTGCCAGCAGCTTGACAGGGGACAGAATAATTAATTCACCCCTCCACTTT. Its protein is CASSLTGDRIINSPLHF.

This chain uses TRBV7-8 with TRBJ1-6; D not resolved. Trimming shortened V by 0 bases and J by 2 bases, and 14 bases separated the two germline ends. The CDR3 covers 18 residues. Germline assignment: CDR1 SGHVS and CDR2 FQNEAQ. The CDR3 is CASSLARPPATYNSPLHF. The CDR3 DNA follows: TGTGCCAGCAGCTTAGCACGGCCTCCCGCCACCTATAATTCACCCCTCCACTTT.

This chain connects TRBV25-1 to TRBJ1-5, with 9 positions matching TRBD1. The germline V gene encodes CDR1 MGHDK and CDR2 SYGVNS. V trimming: 3 bases; J trimming: 5 bases; junction bases outside the gene matches: 5. The CDR3 is 15 amino acids. The CDR3 DNA follows: TGTGCCAGCAGTGACGGGACAGGGTTAGATCAGCCCCAGCATTTT. It is translated as CASSDGTGLDQPQHF.

Details on this clonotype: Compared with germline, one end of the junction differs, possibly owing to a read error. Here the CDR3 reads CASSGRNYPGYTF. CDR3 DNA sequence: TGTGCCAGCAGCGGGAGGAACTATCCTGGCTACACCTTC. This rearrangement joins TRBV15 to TRBJ1-2; no definite D call. The CDR3 sequence is 13 residues long. The germline V gene has CDR1 LNHNV and CDR2 YYDKDF (reference sequence).

Concerning this clonotype: The junction departs from germline at one end; a sequencing error may be responsible. The chain employs TRBV7-3 and TRBJ2-7; D might be TRBD2 (7 bases). Germline CDR1 is SGHTA and CDR2 is FQGTGA. This CDR3 region has 14 residues. The CDR3 spells CATSGGGLAYAEYF. The DNA for the CDR3 is TGTGCCACCAGCGGCGGGGGCCTAGCCTACGCAGAGTACTTC.